Each of the 31 T cell receptor beta chains below was sequenced from the same sample in a study of cytomegalovirus exposure and HLA in healthy donors. The study ran its PCR with 60 Vbeta and 13 Jbeta primers. Clones were sequenced by immunoSEQ multiplex PCR, and TCRdb holds only the in-frame ones, with some missing. This sample has about 200,000 clones, with 75% to 85% found just once. The sequenced sample was PBMCs. The receptor set was obtained from a girl between 10 and 17 years old in good health and CMV-seropositive.

The chain is built from TRBV5-1 and TRBJ1-4; D may be TRBD1 (6 bases). With 0 bases removed from V and 8 bases from J, the gap between germline ends came to 17 bases. The CDR3 runs to 16 residues. The germline V gene encodes CDR1 SGHRS and CDR2 YFSETQ. The CDR3 here is CASSLVTGQRGEKLFF. The CDR3 DNA reads TGCGCCAGCAGCTTGGTAACAGGCCAGAGGGGGGAAAAACTGTTTTTT.

In this sample, this clone turned up once. The chain couples TRBV4-1 to TRBJ2-1; no clear D gene. The V end lost 3 bases, the J end lost 2 bases, and 11 bases lay between the germline ends. The CDR3 is 15 residues long. Germline V gene data show CDR1 as MGHRA and CDR2 as YSYEKL. The chain's CDR3 is CASSQADKTYNEQFF. DNA for the CDR3: TGCGCCAGCAGCCAGGCCGATAAGACCTACAATGAGCAGTTCTTC.

The rearrangement links TRBV29-1 to TRBJ2-5; tentatively, D is TRBD2 (7 bases). CDR3 length equals 15 residues. Germline-derived CDR1 and CDR2 are SQVTM and ANQGSEA. Trimming stripped 4 bases from V and 4 bases from J, with 19 bases between. CDR3: CSVAVGGASRETQYF. The CDR3 DNA reads as TGCAGCGTTGCAGTGGGGGGGGCGAGTCGAGAGACCCAGTACTTC.

V usage is TRBV6-5 and J usage is TRBJ2-3, with 8 bases identical to TRBD2. The CDR3 runs to 15 residues. V trimming: 4 bases; J trimming: 4 bases; junction bases outside the gene matches: 7. Germline V gives CDR1 MNHEY, CDR2 SVGAGI. The CDR3 DNA sequence: TGTGCCAGCAGTTCAACTAGCGGATTAGCAGATACGCAGTATTTT. Translated: CASSSTSGLADTQYF.

V is TRBV6-5 and J is TRBJ1-4, with D maybe TRBD1 (6 bases). This CDR3 contains 12 residues. V lost 6 bases to trimming and J lost 7 bases, with 9 bases between them. Per the germline V gene, CDR1 is MNHEY and CDR2 is SVGAGI. CDR3 in amino acids: CASRRGSEKLFF. In DNA, the CDR3 is TGTGCCAGCAGAAGGGGGTCTGAAAAACTGTTTTTT.

The rearrangement uses TRBV29-1 and TRBJ1-2, with a tentative D call TRBD1 (6 bases). V shed 6 bases and J shed 0 bases, with 17 bases lying between them. This CDR3 is built from 15 residues. Germline V CDR1 and CDR2: SQVTM, ANQGSEA. The chain's CDR3 is CSVQAPGHTNYGYTF. Written as DNA, the CDR3 is TGCAGCGTCCAGGCCCCGGGACACACTAACTATGGCTACACCTTC.

J is TRBJ2-2 and V is TRBV2, with 7 bases matching TRBD1. CDR1 and CDR2 (germline): SNHLY, FYNNEI. J gave up 6 bases and V 8 bases, and 12 bases lay outside the gene matches. CDR3 length equals 15 residues. In DNA, the CDR3 is TGTGCCAGCCGTTCGATACAGGGGCGGGCCGGGGAGCTGTTTTTT. It encodes CASRSIQGRAGELFF. The whole variable domain, remainder taken from reference TRBV2 and TRBJ2-2, is EPEVTQTPSHQVTQMGQEVILRCVPISNHLYFYWYRQILGQKVEFLVSFYNNEISEKSEIFDDQFSVERPDGSNFTLKIRSTKLEDSAMYFCASRSIQGRAGELFFGEGSRLTVL.

This chain links TRBV5-4 with TRBJ1-6, with 11 bases matching TRBD1. Unmatched junction bases numbered 5, after V lost 4 bases and J lost 8 bases. Germline loops: CDR1 SGHNT, CDR2 YYREEE (reference sequence). The CDR3 spans 15 residues. CDR3 loop: CASSGGQGDYSPLHF. The CDR3 region has the DNA TGTGCCAGCAGCGGGGGACAGGGGGATTATTCACCCCTCCACTTT.

This clone was recorded once. Other DNA sequences in the sample encode the same CDR3. The chain links TRBV4-3 to TRBJ1-6, with D possibly being TRBD1 (6 bases). The CDR3 length is 13 residues. The germline V gene encodes CDR1 LGHNA and CDR2 YSLEER. The V end lost 3 bases, the J end lost 8 bases, and 8 bases lay between the germline ends. The CDR3 nucleotides read TGCGCCAGCAGCCAGGCAGGGGATTCACCCCTCCACTTT. The encoded protein is CASSQAGDSPLHF.

The chain has TRBV2 and TRBJ2-5, with 9 nucleotides matching TRBD2. This CDR3 region has 15 residues. With 5 bases clipped from V and 2 bases from J, the junction kept 6 bases outside the gene matches. Germline values: CDR1 SNHLY, CDR2 FYNNEI. CDR3 amino acids: CASSRVAGVQETQYF. CDR3 DNA: TGTGCCAGCAGTAGGGTAGCGGGGGTACAAGAGACCCAGTACTTC. Full variable domain (rest looked up from reference TRBV2 and TRBJ2-5): EPEVTQTPSHQVTQMGQEVILRCVPISNHLYFYWYRQILGQKVEFLVSFYNNEISEKSEIFDDQFSVERPDGSNFTLKIRSTKLEDSAMYFCASSRVAGVQETQYFGPGTRLLVL.

This clone was counted a single time. The chain employs TRBV5-4 and TRBJ1-6; perhaps TRBD1 as D (6 bases). Trimming pared 4 bases from V and 6 bases from J, leaving 14 bases between. The CDR3 loop spans 15 amino acids. In germline, CDR1 is SGHNT, CDR2 YYREEE (reference sequence). CDR3 nucleotides: TGTGCCAGCAGCGAACAGGGTTGGGGTAATTCACCCCTCCACTTT. It yields the protein CASSEQGWGNSPLHF.

The rearrangement uses TRBV10-3 and TRBJ2-7; a possible D gene is TRBD2 (6 bases). V gave up 10 bases and J gave up 3 bases, with 19 bases separating them. Germline V gene sequence: CDR1 ENHRY, CDR2 SYGVKD. The CDR3 totals 14 residues. This chain's CDR3 is CATRDPGGIYEQYF. The CDR3 region has the DNA TGTGCCACCCGGGATCCTGGCGGGATCTACGAGCAGTACTTC.

The chain couples TRBV6-5 to TRBJ1-2; D remains unclear. CDR3 size: 14 residues. V lost 6 bases and J 0 bases, leaving 11 bases between the germline ends. The germline CDR1 and CDR2 sequences are MNHEY and SVGAGI. CDR3 region: CASSPVLANYGYTF. CDR3 nucleotides: TGTGCCAGCAGCCCCGTGTTAGCTAACTATGGCTACACCTTC.

This clone came up a few times. The J gene is TRBJ1-1, the V gene TRBV18, with D unresolved. Germline-derived CDR1 and CDR2 are KGHSH and LQKENI. Trimming shortened V by 4 bases and J by 1 base, and 7 bases separated the two germline ends. The CDR3 consists of 13 residues. CDR3 nucleotides: TGTGCCAGCTCACGGGCACAGAACACTGAAGCTTTCTTT. Translated, it gives CASSRAQNTEAFF.

The chain combines TRBV18 with TRBJ1-4; 11 bases line up with TRBD1. The CDR3 loop spans 17 amino acids. Germline V gene lookup returns CDR1 KGHSH and CDR2 LQKENI. V lost 3 bases to trimming and J lost 0 bases; unmatched junction nucleotides: 3. CDR3 residues: CASSPLGQGATNEKLFF. In DNA form, the CDR3 reads TGTGCCAGCTCACCGTTGGGACAGGGGGCAACTAATGAAAAACTGTTTTTT.

The rearrangement joins TRBV10-2 to TRBJ1-1; D is possibly TRBD1 (5 bases). V lost 4 bases and J 4 bases, leaving 10 bases between the germline ends. The CDR3 is made up of 13 amino acids. The germline V gene encodes CDR1 WSHSY and CDR2 SAAADI. In DNA form, the CDR3 reads TGCGCCAGCAGTGCGGGGGTGGGCACTGAAGCTTTCTTT. Protein product: CASSAGVGTEAFF.

The V and J genes are TRBV19 and TRBJ2-1, with D possibly matching TRBD2 (5 bases). Germline loops: CDR1 LNHDA, CDR2 SQIVND (reference sequence). Deletions cut 9 bases from V and 3 bases from J, with 18 bases between. CDR3 length: 15 residues. CDR3 DNA sequence: TGTGCCAGCAACATAGGGCCGGGGATCTACAATGAGCAGTTCTTC. Amino acid sequence: CASNIGPGIYNEQFF.

The chain employs TRBV9 and TRBJ2-3; 8 positions match TRBD2. Germline V lookup: CDR1 SGDLS, CDR2 YYNGEE. With V trimmed by 4 bases and J by 6 bases, 13 bases remained unmatched. The CDR3 contains 16 residues. The CDR3 reads CASSHSPGGQGDTQYF. CDR3 DNA sequence: TGTGCCAGCAGCCACTCTCCGGGGGGGCAGGGGGATACGCAGTATTTT. Using reference TRBV9 and TRBJ2-3 for the parts outside the CDR3, the full variable domain is DSGVTQTPKHLITATGQRVTLRCSPRSGDLSVYWYQQSLDQGLQFLIQYYNGEERAKGNILERFSAQQFPDLHSELNLSSLELGDSALYFCASSHSPGGQGDTQYFGPGTRLTVL.

The V call is TRBV6-5, the J call TRBJ1-2; tentatively, D is TRBD1 (6 bases). The CDR3 is made up of 14 amino acids. Trimming removed 2 bases from V and 2 bases from J, with 9 bases in between. CDR1 and CDR2 (germline): MNHEY, SVGAGI. The CDR3 DNA reads TGTGCCAGCAGTTACGGGCAGGGGAACTATGGCTACACCTTC. Its protein product is CASSYGQGNYGYTF.

The chain combines TRBV7-2 with TRBJ1-1; 7 nucleotides align to TRBD1. The J segment lost 7 bases and the V segment lost 5 bases, leaving 10 bases of the junction unmatched. CDR3 length: 14 amino acids. Germline CDR1 and CDR2: SGHTA and FQGNSA. In DNA form, the CDR3 reads TGTGCCAGCAGCCTCCGACAGGGTGGGAGTGAAGCTTTCTTT. Protein product: CASSLRQGGSEAFF.

The chain recombines TRBV27 with TRBJ1-5; D is uncertain. The length of the CDR3 is 15 residues. The ends were cut back, 6 bases at V and 5 bases at J, with 17 bases in the middle. Germline CDR1 MNHEY, CDR2 SMNVEV (reference sequence). CDR3 sequence (DNA): TGTGCCAGCAGCCCGTTTGAGCGGGCGGATCAGCCCCAGCATTTT. It codes for CASSPFERADQPQHF.

CDR3 sequence: CASSTRTGKPNEKLFF. The CDR3 DNA follows: TGTGCCAGCTCAACGCGGACAGGGAAACCTAATGAAAAACTGTTTTTT. The chain is built from TRBV18 and TRBJ1-4; TRBD1 matches 8 bases. Trimming at V came to 5 bases and at J to 3 bases, leaving 8 bases not matched to a gene. The CDR3 is made up of 16 amino acids. Looked up from germline, CDR1 is KGHSH and CDR2 is LQKENI.

Concerning this clone itself: Other DNA variants within this sample encode the same CDR3. V and J are TRBV29-1 and TRBJ2-1, with 9 bases lining up with TRBD2. CDR1 and CDR2 (germline): SQVTM, ANQGSEA. This CDR3 spans 12 amino acids. The V and J ends lost 7 bases and 9 bases, in that order; junction bases with no gene match: 7. The CDR3 bases are TGCAGCGCCTGGGGACTAGCAGTTGAGCAGTTCTTC. As protein: CSAWGLAVEQFF.

The chain employs TRBV12-2 and TRBJ2-7; the table's D call, TRBD1, has no DNA check behind it. TRBV12-2 is deemed a pseudogene. CDR3 length: 11 amino acids. CDR3 in amino acids: CASRVTGRQYF. CDR3 nucleotides: TGTGCAAGTCGGGTAACAGGCCGGCAGTACTTC.

V usage is TRBV9 and J usage is TRBJ2-5; D gene ambiguous. From germline, CDR1 is SGDLS and CDR2 YYNGEE. The CDR3 is 14 residues long. V lost 4 bases, J lost 5 bases, and 15 bases lay in between. The CDR3 sequence is CASSPRQFGETQYF. The CDR3 DNA reads as TGTGCCAGCAGCCCCAGGCAGTTTGGGGAGACCCAGTACTTC.

This chain connects TRBV4-3 to TRBJ1-1; 8 bases agree with TRBD1. The CDR3 sequence is 15 residues long. Trimming took 4 bases from V and 4 from J; bases not matched to a gene: 8. Germline V gives CDR1 LGHNA, CDR2 YSLEER. The CDR3 nucleotides read TGCGCCAGCAGCCTGACAGGGGAAGGTAGCACTGAAGCTTTCTTT. It yields the protein CASSLTGEGSTEAFF.

This sequence joins TRBV4-3 and TRBJ2-5; the D gene is possibly TRBD1 (5 bases). CDR1 and CDR2 from the germline V gene are LGHNA and YSLEER. Trimming shortened V by 0 bases and J by 5 bases, and 13 bases separated the two germline ends. CDR3 length equals 15 residues. The CDR3 DNA sequence: TGCGCCAGCAGCCAAGAAATGGGCAGGGTCGAGACCCAGTACTTC. It codes for CASSQEMGRVETQYF.

The rearrangement uses TRBV6-5 and TRBJ1-4; unclear D gene. Germline V gives CDR1 MNHEY, CDR2 SVGAGI. The CDR3 sequence is 14 residues long. Trimming stripped 7 bases from V and 8 bases from J, with 17 bases between. CDR3 coding DNA: TGTGCCAGCACCCCGAGGAGGGAAGGCGAAAAACTGTTTTTT. It encodes CASTPRREGEKLFF.

There are a few counts of this clone. V usage is TRBV5-1 and J usage is TRBJ1-2, with 9 bases aligning to TRBD1. The CDR3 covers 13 residues. CDR1 and CDR2 (germline): SGHRS, YFSETQ. V trimming: 4 bases; J trimming: 6 bases; junction bases outside the gene matches: 4. The CDR3 sequence: CASSTGGANGYTF. Written as DNA, the CDR3 is TGCGCCAGCAGCACAGGGGGCGCGAATGGCTACACCTTC.

This chain links TRBV19 with TRBJ2-7; D gene ambiguous. Trimming removed 3 bases at V and 2 bases at J, with 14 bases between. This CDR3 is 15 amino acids long. The germline gives CDR1 LNHDA, CDR2 SQIVND (reference sequence). In DNA form, the CDR3 reads TGTGCCAGTAGTATGACTGCATCGCCAACCTACGAGCAGTACTTC. Protein product: CASSMTASPTYEQYF.

The chain combines TRBV9 with TRBJ2-1; 8 nucleotides align to TRBD2. In germline, CDR1 is SGDLS, CDR2 YYNGEE. With 3 bases clipped from V and 0 bases from J, the junction kept 2 bases outside the gene matches. This CDR3 is built from 15 residues. The CDR3 DNA sequence: TGTGCCAGCAGCGACCTAGCGGGCTCCTACAATGAGCAGTTCTTC. Encoded protein: CASSDLAGSYNEQFF. Full variable domain (rest looked up from reference TRBV9 and TRBJ2-1): DSGVTQTPKHLITATGQRVTLRCSPRSGDLSVYWYQQSLDQGLQFLIQYYNGEERAKGNILERFSAQQFPDLHSELNLSSLELGDSALYFCASSDLAGSYNEQFFGPGTRLTVL.